This T cell receptor beta chain was observed in a study of regulatory T cells in long-lasting Graves disease. Noted time point: persistent/refractory GD, antithyroid drugs over 5 years with positive TRAb. Construction of the TCR library relied on RNA isolated from PBMCs. iRepertoire HTBI primers and Arm-PCR of CDR3 regions built TCR beta libraries. TCRdb ran MiXCR on the multiplex PCR reads and lists one entry per CDR3 protein. Among 500,000 to 800,000 distinct CDR3 sequences, about 30% were seen once, and the ten largest hold 40% to 50%. Ten or more counts support this clonotype. The CDR3 has 13 residues. Trimming removed 5 bases from V and 3 bases from J, with 10 bases in between. CDR1 is MNHNS and CDR2 is SASEGT in the germline V gene.

This material consisted of peripheral blood mononuclear cells (PBMCs), taken when the disease was refractory, from a patient treated with antithyroid drugs. The chain combines TRBV6-1 with TRBJ1-2; D unclear. The receptor's source is a female donor with Graves disease. CDR3 region: CASSRRPDYGYTF. The CDR3 nucleotides are TGTGCCAGCAGTCGTCGGCCCGACTATGGCTACACCTTC.